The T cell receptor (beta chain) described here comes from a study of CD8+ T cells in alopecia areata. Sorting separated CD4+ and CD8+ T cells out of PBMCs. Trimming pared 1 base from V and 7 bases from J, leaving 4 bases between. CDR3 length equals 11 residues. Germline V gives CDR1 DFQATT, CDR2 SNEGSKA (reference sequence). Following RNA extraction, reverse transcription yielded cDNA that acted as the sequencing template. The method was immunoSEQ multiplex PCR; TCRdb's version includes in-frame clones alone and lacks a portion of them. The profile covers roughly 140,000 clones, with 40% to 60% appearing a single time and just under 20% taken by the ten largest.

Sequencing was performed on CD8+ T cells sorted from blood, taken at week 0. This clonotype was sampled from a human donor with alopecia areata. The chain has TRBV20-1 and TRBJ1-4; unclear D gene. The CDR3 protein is CSARGAEKLFF. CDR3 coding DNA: TGCAGTGCTAGAGGTGCTGAAAAACTGTTTTTT.